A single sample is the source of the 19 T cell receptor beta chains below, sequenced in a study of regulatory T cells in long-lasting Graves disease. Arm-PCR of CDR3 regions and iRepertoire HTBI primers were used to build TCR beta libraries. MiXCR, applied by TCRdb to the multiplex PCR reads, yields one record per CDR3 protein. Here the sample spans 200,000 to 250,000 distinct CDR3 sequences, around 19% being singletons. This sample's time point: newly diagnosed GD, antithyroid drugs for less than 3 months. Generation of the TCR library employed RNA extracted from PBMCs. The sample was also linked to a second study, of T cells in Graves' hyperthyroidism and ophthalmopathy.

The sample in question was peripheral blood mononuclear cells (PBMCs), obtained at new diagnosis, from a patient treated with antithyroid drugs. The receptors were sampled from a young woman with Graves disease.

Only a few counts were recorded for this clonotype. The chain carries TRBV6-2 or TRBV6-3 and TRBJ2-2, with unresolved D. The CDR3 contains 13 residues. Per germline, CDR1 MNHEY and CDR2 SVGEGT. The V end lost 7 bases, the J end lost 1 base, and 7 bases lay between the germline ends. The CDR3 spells CASNNKNTGELFF. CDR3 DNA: TGTGCCAGCAATAACAAGAACACCGGGGAGCTGTTTTTT.

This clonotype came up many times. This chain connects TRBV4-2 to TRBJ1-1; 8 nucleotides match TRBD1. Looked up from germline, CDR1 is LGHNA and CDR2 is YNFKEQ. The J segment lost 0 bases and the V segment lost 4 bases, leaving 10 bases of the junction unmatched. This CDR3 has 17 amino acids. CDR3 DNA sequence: TGTGCCAGCAGCCCTTCGACAGGGGCTCCCATGAACACTGAAGCTTTCTTT. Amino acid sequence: CASSPSTGAPMNTEAFF.

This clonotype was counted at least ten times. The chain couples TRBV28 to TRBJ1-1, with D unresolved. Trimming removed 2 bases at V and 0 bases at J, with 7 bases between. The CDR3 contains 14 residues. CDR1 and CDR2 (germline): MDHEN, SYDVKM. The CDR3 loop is CASSLVRMNTEAFF. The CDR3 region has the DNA TGTGCCAGCAGTTTAGTTCGGATGAACACTGAAGCTTTCTTT. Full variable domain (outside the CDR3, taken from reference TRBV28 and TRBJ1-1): DVKVTQSSRYLVKRTGEKVFLECVQDMDHENMFWYRQDPGLGLRLIYFSYDVKMKEKGDIPEGYSVSREKKERFSLILESASTNQTSMYLCASSLVRMNTEAFFGQGTRLTVV.

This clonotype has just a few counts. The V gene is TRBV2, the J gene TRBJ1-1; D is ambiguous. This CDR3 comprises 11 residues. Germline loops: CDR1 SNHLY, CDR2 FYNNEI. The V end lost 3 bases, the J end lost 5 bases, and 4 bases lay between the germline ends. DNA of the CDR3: TGTGCCAGCAGTGAGGCGACTGAAGCTTTCTTT. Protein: CASSEATEAFF.

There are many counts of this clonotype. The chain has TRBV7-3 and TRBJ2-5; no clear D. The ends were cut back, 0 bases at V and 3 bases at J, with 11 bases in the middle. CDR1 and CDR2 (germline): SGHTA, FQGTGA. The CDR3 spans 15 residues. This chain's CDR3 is CASSLTGLQKETQYF. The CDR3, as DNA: TGTGCCAGCAGCTTAACGGGGTTACAGAAAGAGACCCAGTACTTC.

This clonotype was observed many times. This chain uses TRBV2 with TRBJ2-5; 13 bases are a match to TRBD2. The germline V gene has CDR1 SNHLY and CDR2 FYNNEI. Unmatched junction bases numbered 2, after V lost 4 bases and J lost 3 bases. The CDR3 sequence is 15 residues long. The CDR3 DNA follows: TGTGCCAGCAGTGGCGGACTAGCGGGAGAAGAGACCCAGTACTTC. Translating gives CASSGGLAGEETQYF.

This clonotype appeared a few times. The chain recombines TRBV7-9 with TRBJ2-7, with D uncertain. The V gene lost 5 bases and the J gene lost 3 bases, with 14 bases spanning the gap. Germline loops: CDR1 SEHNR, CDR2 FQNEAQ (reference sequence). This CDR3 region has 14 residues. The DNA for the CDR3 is TGTGCCAGCAGCCCACCTACTCGGTTCTACGAGCAGTACTTC. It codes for CASSPPTRFYEQYF.

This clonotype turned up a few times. CDR3 loop: CASSGQGGFEKLFF. DNA for the CDR3: TGTGCCAGCAGCGGCCAGGGCGGCTTTGAAAAACTGTTTTTT. This chain connects TRBV9 to TRBJ1-4, with a weak D call TRBD1 (5 bases). Per germline, CDR1 SGDLS and CDR2 YYNGEE. The CDR3 is 14 amino acids. The germline V and J ends were trimmed by 3 bases and 7 bases, with 13 bases remaining between them.

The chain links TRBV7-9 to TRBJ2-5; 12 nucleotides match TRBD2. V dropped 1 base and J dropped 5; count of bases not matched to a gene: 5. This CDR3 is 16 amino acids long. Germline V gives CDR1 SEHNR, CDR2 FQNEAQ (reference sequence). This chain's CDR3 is CASSLGTSGMGETQYF. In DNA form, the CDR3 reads TGTGCCAGCAGCTTAGGGACTAGCGGGATGGGGGAGACCCAGTACTTC.

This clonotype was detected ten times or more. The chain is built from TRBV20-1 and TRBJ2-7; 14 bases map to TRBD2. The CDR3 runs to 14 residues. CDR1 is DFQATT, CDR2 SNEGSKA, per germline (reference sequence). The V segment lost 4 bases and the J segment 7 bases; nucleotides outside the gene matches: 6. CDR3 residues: CSATGTSGSHEQYF. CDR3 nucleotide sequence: TGCAGTGCTACCGGGACTAGCGGGAGTCATGAGCAGTACTTC.

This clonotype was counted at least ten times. The chain's CDR3 is CASSSQLGTGVGDTQYF. The CDR3 DNA reads TGTGCCAGCAGTTCCCAACTCGGGACAGGGGTGGGAGATACGCAGTATTTT. The chain combines TRBV28 with TRBJ2-3; TRBD1 agrees at 10 bases. This CDR3 comprises 17 residues. The germline CDR1 and CDR2 sequences are MDHEN and SYDVKM. V shed 4 bases, J shed 5 bases, and the junction held 12 bases outside the gene matches.

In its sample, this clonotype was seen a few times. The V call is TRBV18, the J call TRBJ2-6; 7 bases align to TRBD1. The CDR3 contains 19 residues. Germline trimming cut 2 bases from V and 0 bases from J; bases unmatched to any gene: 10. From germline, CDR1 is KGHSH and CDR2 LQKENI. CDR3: CASSPNRDSHLSGANVLTF. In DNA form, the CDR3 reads TGTGCCAGCTCACCAAACCGGGACAGCCACCTCTCTGGGGCCAACGTCCTGACTTTC.

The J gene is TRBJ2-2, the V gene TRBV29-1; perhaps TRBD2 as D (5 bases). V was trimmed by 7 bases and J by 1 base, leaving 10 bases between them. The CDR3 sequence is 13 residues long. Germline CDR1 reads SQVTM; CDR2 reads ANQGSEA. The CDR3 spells CSAGIRNTGELFF. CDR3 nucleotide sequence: TGCAGCGCGGGGATTCGGAACACCGGGGAGCTGTTTTTT.

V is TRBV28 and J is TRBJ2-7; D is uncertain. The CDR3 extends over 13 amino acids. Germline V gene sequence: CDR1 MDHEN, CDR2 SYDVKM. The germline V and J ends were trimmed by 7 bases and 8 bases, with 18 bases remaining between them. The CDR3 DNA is TGTGCCAGCATTCCCGAGGAGACGCGAAAGCAGTACTTC. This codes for CASIPEETRKQYF.

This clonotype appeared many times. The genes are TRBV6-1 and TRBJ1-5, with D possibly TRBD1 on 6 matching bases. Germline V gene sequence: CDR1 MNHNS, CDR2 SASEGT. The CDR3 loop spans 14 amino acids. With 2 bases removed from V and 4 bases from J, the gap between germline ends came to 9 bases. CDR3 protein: CASSELGANQPQHF. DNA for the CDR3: TGTGCCAGCAGTGAACTGGGGGCTAATCAGCCCCAGCATTTT.

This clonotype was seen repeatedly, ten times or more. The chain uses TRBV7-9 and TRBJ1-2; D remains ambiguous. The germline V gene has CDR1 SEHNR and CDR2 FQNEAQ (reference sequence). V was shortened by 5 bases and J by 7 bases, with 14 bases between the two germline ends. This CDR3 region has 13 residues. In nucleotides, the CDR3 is TGTGCCAGCAGCCCTACACTTGAGGGTGGCTACACCTTC. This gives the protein CASSPTLEGGYTF.

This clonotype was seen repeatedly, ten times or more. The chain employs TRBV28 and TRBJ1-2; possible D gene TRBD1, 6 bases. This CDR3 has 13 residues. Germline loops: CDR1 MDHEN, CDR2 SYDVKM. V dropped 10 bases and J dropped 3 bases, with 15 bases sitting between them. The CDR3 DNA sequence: TGTGCCACCGGACGGGACAACTACTATGGCTACACCTTC. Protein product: CATGRDNYYGYTF.

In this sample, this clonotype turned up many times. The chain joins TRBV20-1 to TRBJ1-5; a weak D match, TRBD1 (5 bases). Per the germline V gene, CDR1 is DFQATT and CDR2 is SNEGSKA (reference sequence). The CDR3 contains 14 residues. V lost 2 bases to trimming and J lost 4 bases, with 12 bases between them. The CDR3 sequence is CSARFRQLNQPQHF. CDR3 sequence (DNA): TGCAGTGCTAGATTTCGACAGCTAAATCAGCCCCAGCATTTT.

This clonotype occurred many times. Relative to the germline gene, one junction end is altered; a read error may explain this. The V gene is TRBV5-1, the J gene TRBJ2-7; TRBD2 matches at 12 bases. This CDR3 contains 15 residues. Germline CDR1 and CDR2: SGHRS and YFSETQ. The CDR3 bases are TGTGCCAGCAGCTCGGGACTAGCGGGCTCCTACGAGCAGTACTTC. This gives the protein CASSSGLAGSYEQYF.